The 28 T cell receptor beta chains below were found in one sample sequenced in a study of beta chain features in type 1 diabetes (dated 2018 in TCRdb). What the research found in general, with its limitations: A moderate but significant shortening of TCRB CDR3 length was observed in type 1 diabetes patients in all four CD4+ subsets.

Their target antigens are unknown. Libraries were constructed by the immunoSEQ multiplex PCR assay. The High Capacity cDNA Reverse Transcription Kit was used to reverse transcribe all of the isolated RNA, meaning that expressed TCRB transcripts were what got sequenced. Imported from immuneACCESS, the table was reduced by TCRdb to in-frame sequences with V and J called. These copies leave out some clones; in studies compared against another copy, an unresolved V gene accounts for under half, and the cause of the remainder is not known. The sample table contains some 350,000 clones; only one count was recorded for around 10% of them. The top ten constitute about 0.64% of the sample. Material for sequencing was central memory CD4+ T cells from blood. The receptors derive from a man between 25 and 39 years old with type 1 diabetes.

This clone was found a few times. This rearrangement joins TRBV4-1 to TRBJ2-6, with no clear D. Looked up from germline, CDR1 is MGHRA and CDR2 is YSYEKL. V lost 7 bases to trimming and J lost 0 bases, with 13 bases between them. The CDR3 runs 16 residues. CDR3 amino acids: CASTRDQNSGANVLTF. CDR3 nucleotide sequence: TGCGCCAGCACTAGAGACCAGAACTCTGGGGCCAACGTCCTGACTTTC.

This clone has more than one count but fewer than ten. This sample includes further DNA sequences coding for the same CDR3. The CDR3 DNA is TGTGCCAGCAGCCGTCTAGCGGGAGGCCTTTACAATGAGCAGTTCTTC. It yields the protein CASSRLAGGLYNEQFF. The rearrangement uses TRBV7-2 and TRBJ2-1; 11 bases are shared with TRBD2. The CDR3 runs 16 residues. Germline assignment: CDR1 SGHTA and CDR2 FQGNSA. The ends lost 5 bases at V and 4 bases at J; junction bases unmatched: 7.

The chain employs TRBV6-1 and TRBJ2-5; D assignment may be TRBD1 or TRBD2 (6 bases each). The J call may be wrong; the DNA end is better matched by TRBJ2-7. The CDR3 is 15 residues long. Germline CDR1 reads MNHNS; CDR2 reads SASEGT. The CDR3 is CASSERGPGAHEQYF. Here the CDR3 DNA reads TGTGCCAGCAGTGAACGGGGGCCCGGGGCTCACGAGCAGTACTTC.

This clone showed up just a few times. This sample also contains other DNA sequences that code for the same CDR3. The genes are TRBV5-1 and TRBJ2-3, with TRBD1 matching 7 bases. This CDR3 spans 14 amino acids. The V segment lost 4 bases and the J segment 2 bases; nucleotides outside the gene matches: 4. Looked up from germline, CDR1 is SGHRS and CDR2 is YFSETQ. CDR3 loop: CASSPGTATDTQYF. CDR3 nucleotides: TGCGCCAGCAGCCCAGGGACAGCCACAGATACGCAGTATTTT.

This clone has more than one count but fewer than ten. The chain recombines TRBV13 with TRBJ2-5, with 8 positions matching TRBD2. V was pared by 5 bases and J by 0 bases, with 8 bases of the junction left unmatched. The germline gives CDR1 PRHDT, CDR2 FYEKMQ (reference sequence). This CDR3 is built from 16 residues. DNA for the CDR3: TGTGCCAGCAGCCTAAAAACTAGCGGCAACCAAGAGACCCAGTACTTC. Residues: CASSLKTSGNQETQYF. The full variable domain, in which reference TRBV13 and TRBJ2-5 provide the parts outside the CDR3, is AAGVIQSPRHLIKEKRETATLKCYPIPRHDTVYWYQQGPGQDPQFLISFYEKMQSDKGSIPDRFSAQQFSDYHSELNMSSLELGDSALYFCASSLKTSGNQETQYFGPGTRLLVL.

The CDR3 bases are TGTGCCAGCAGCCAAGATGGAACAGCTAATGAAAAACTGTTTTTT. Translated: CASSQDGTANEKLFF. The chain is built from TRBV4-2 and TRBJ1-4; D gene unclear. This CDR3 is 15 amino acids long. The V gene lost 0 bases and the J gene lost 3 bases, with 8 bases spanning the gap. Germline assignment: CDR1 LGHNA and CDR2 YNFKEQ.

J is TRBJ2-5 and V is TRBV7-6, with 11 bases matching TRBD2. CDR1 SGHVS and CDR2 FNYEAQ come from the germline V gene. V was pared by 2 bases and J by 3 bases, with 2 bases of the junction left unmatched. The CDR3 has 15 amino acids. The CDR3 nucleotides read TGTGCCAGCAGCTTAATGGGACTAGCGGAAGAGACCCAGTACTTC. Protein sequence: CASSLMGLAEETQYF.

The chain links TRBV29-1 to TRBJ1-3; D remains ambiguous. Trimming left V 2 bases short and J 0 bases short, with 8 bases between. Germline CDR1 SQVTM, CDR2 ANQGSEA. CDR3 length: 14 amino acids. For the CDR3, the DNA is TGCAGCGTTGAATCCAGTCTCTCTGGAAACACCATATATTTT. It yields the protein CSVESSLSGNTIYF.

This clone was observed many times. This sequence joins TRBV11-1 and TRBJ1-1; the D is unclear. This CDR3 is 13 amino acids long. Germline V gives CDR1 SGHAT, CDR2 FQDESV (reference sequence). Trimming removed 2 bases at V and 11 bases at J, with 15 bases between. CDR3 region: CASSLSLYGRAFF. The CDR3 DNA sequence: TGTGCCAGCAGCTTAAGCCTTTACGGTAGGGCTTTCTTT.

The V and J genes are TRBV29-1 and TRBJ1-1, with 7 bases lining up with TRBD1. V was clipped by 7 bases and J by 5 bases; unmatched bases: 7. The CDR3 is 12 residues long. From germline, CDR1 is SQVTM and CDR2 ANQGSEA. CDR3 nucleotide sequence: TGCAGCGCATGGACAGGTTCAACTGAAGCTTTCTTT. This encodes CSAWTGSTEAFF.

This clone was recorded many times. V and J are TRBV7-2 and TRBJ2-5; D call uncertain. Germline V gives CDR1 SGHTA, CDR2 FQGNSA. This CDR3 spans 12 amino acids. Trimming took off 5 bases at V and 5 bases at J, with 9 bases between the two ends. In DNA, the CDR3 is TGTGCCAGCAGCCAGTCTAGGGAGACCCAGTACTTC. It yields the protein CASSQSRETQYF.

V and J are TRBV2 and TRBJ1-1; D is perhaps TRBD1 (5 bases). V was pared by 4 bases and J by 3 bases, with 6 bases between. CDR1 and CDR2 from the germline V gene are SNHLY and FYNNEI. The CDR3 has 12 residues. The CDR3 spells CASSGDDTEAFF. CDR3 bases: TGTGCCAGCAGTGGGGACGACACTGAAGCTTTCTTT.

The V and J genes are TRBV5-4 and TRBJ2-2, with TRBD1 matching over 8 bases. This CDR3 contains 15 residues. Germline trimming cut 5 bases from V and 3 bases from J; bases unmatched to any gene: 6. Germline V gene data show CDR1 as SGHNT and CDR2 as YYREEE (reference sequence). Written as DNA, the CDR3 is TGTGCCAGCAGTTCCGGGACAGGAGACACCGGGGAGCTGTTTTTT. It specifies CASSSGTGDTGELFF. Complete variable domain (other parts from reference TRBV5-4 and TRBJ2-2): ETGVTQSPTHLIKTRGQQVTLRCSSQSGHNTVSWYQQALGQGPQFIFQYYREEENGRGNFPPRFSGLQFPNYSSELNVNALELDDSALYLCASSSGTGDTGELFFGEGSRLTVL.

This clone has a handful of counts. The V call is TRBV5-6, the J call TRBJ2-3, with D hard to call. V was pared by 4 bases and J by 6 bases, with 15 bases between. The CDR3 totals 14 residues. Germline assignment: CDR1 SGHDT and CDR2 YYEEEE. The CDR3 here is CASSRRAGLDTQYF. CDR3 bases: TGTGCCAGCAGCCGCCGGGCCGGTCTCGATACGCAGTATTTT.

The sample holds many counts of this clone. The CDR3 DNA follows: TGTGCCACCAGCAGAGATAGAGCTCGCAGCTCCTACGAGCAGTACTTC. It is translated as CATSRDRARSSYEQYF. V and J are TRBV15 and TRBJ2-7; D call uncertain. CDR3 length: 16 residues. CDR1 LNHNV and CDR2 YYDKDF come from the germline V gene (reference sequence). The V end was cut by 0 bases, the J end by 0 bases, with 12 bases between.

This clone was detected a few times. Here the CDR3 reads CASSLKSLPDTQYF. In DNA form, the CDR3 reads TGTGCCAGCAGCTTAAAAAGCTTACCAGATACGCAGTATTTT. The V gene is TRBV7-6, the J gene TRBJ2-3, with no clear D. The V and J ends lost 2 bases and 4 bases respectively, with 10 bases between them. The germline gives CDR1 SGHVS, CDR2 FNYEAQ. CDR3 size: 14 residues.

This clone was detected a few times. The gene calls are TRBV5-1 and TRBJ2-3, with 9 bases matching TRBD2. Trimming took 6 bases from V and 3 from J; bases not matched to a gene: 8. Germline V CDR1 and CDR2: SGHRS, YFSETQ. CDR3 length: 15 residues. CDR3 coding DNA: TGCGCCAGCAAACAATTAGCGGGAGAAACAGATACGCAGTATTTT. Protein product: CASKQLAGETDTQYF. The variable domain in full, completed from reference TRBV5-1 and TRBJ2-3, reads KAGVTQTPRYLIKTRGQQVTLSCSPISGHRSVSWYQQTPGQGLQFLFEYFSETQRNKGNFPGRFSGRQFSNSRSEMNVSTLELGDSALYLCASKQLAGETDTQYFGPGTRLTVL.

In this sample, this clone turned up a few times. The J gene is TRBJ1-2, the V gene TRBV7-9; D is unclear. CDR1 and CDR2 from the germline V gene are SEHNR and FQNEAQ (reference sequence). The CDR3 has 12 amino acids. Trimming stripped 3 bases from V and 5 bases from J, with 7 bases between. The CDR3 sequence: CASSFDGYGYTF. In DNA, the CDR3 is TGTGCCAGCAGCTTCGACGGGTATGGCTACACCTTC.

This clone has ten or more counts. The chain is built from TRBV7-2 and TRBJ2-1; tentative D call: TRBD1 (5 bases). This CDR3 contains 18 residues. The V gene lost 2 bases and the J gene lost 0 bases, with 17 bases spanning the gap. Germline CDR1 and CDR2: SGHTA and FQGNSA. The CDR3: CASSLRAGLRSSYNEQFF. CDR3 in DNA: TGTGCCAGCAGCTTACGGGCAGGGTTACGGAGCTCCTACAATGAGCAGTTCTTC. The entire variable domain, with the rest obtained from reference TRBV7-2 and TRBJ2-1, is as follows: GAGVSQSPSNKVTEKGKDVELRCDPISGHTALYWYRQSLGQGLEFLIYFQGNSAPDKSGLPSDRFSAERTGGSVSTLTIQRTQQEDSAVYLCASSLRAGLRSSYNEQFFGPGTRLTVL.

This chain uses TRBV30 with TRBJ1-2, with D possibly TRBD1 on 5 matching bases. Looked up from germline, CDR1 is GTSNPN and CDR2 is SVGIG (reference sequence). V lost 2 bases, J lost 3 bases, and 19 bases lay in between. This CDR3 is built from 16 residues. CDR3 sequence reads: CAWSPMGGTVDYGYTF. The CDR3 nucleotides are TGTGCCTGGAGTCCCATGGGGGGGACGGTCGACTATGGCTACACCTTC.

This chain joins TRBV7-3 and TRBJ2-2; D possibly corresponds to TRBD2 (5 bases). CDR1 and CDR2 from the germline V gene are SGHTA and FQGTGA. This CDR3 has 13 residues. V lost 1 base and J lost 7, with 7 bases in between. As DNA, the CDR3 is TGTGCCAGCAGCTTAAATCGGGACGGGGAGCTGTTTTTT. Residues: CASSLNRDGELFF.

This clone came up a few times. In nucleotides, the CDR3 is TGTGCCAGCAGGCCGACCCAACTAGCGTCTAACGAGCAGTACTTC. Amino acids: CASRPTQLASNEQYF. V usage is TRBV27 and J usage is TRBJ2-7, with 7 nucleotides matching TRBD2. The CDR3 covers 15 residues. From germline, CDR1 is MNHEY and CDR2 SMNVEV (reference sequence). J lost 5 bases, V lost 6 bases, and 13 bases had no gene match.

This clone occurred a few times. The CDR3 DNA follows: TGTGCCTGGAAATCCTACAATGAGCAGTTCTTC. This sequence encodes CAWKSYNEQFF. This sequence joins TRBV30 and TRBJ2-1; D gene ambiguous. Trimming shortened V by 4 bases and J by 1 base, and 2 bases separated the two germline ends. The germline gives CDR1 GTSNPN, CDR2 SVGIG (reference sequence). The CDR3 runs 11 residues.

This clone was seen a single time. The CDR3 sequence is CASSTDRLGDIQYF. In DNA form, the CDR3 reads TGTGCCAGCTCCACCGACAGGCTGGGAGACATTCAGTACTTC. J is TRBJ2-4 and V is TRBV27; TRBD1 is a possible D gene (6 bases). V gave up 8 bases and J gave up 8 bases, with 19 bases separating them. The CDR3 has 14 residues. Looked up from germline, CDR1 is MNHEY and CDR2 is SMNVEV (reference sequence).

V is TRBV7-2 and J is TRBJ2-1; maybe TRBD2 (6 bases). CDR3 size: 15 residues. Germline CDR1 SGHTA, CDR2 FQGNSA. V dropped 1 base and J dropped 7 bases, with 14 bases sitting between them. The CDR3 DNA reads TGTGCCAGCAGCTTAGATGCGGGGTCATGGAATGAGCAGTTCTTC. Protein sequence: CASSLDAGSWNEQFF.

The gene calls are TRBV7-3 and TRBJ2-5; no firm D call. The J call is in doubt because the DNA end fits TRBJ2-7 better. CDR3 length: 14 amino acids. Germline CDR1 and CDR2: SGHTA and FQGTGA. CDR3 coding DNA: TGTGCCAGCAGCCCGGGCCCTAGCTCCTACGAGCAGTACTTC. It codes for CASSPGPSSYEQYF.

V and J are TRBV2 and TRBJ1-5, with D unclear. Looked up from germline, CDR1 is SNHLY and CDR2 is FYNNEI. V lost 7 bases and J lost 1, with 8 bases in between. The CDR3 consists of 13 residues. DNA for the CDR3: TGTGCCAGCAAAGGGCAGAGCAATCAGCCCCAGCATTTT. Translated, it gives CASKGQSNQPQHF.

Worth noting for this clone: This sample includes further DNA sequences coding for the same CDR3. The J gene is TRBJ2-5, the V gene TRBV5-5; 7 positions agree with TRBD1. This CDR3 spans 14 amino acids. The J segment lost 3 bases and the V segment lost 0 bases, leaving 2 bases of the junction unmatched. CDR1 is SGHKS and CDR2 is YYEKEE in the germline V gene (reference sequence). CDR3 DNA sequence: TGTGCCAGCAGCTTGGCGGGGACAGAAGAGACCCAGTACTTC. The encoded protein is CASSLAGTEETQYF. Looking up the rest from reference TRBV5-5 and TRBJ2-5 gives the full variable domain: DAGVTQSPTHLIKTRGQQVTLRCSPISGHKSVSWYQQVLGQGPQFIFQYYEKEERGRGNFPDRFSARQFPNYSSELNVNALLLGDSALYLCASSLAGTEETQYFGPGTRLLVL.